This T cell receptor beta chain derives from a study of shared clonotypes between healthy human individuals. Study outcomes and limitations: Naive subsets generally had larger estimated richness than memory subsets. A few donors shared approximately 5% of their naive CD4 clonotypes.

Assay: immunoSEQ multiplex PCR; the TCRdb copy retains only in-frame clones and omits some. The sample gives over 2 million clones, around 93% of which show up once; 0.3% to 0.45% is in the top ten. Every donor, a Caucasian adult, lived in Nashville, Tennessee. As to this clone: The antigen remains undetermined.

The receptor comes from a man younger than 35 in good health. Some clones in this sample may be carry-over from other donors' samples. Specimen: naive CD4+ T cells from PBMCs. The subset denotes: CD45RA+ positively selected.

CDR3: CASSPSGRDSGYTF. DNA of the CDR3: TGTGCCAGTAGTCCTTCGGGACGGGATTCCGGCTACACCTTC. This sequence joins TRBV19 and TRBJ1-2; possible D gene TRBD1, 5 bases. V dropped 5 bases and J dropped 8 bases, with 18 bases sitting between them. Germline-derived CDR1 and CDR2 are LNHDA and SQIVND (reference sequence). The CDR3 runs 14 residues.